Only a few counts were recorded for the clone carrying this T cell receptor (beta chain). The sample is drawn from a study of T cells in Graves' hyperthyroidism and ophthalmopathy. TCR beta CDR3 regions were amplified from RNA transcripts. During a first-round RT-PCR of the TCR CDR3, the HTBI primer set was used. Each CDR3 protein is one row after TCRdb ran MiXCR on the multiplex PCR reads. The sample lists some 510,000 distinct CDR3 sequences, less than 25% seen once, with more than 25% in the top ten. CDR1 and CDR2 (germline): DFQATT, SNEGSKA (reference sequence). The CDR3 runs to 15 residues. Unmatched junction bases numbered 6, after V lost 0 bases and J lost 5 bases.

The TCR comes from a man aged 18 to 30 with Graves' hyperthyroidism. V usage is TRBV20-1 and J usage is TRBJ2-2, with 7 bases that match TRBD2. Sequenced material: blood. CDR3 loop: CSARELGRGTGELFF. The CDR3 coding sequence is TGCAGTGCTAGAGAATTAGGGAGGGGAACCGGGGAGCTGTTTTTT.